This T cell receptor beta chain emerged from a study of shared T cell receptors in the human thymus. Sequencing was performed with immunoSEQ multiplex PCR; in TCRdb, only in-frame clones are kept and a portion is missing. The table lists about 710,000 clones, roughly 86% of them singletons. This same sample was also part of a study on human thymus T cells. Per that study: The source of the thymus tissue was resections taken during corrective heart surgery. What appeared biased in thymic and blood repertoires was the usage of V and J genes. Related research reported highly overlapping thymic repertoires among unrelated individuals.

What was sequenced was thymocytes. The sequence came from a boy younger than two with a congenital heart defect.

CDR3 in DNA: TGTGCCAGCAGCCAAGTGCTCAGCGAGTTAAGCTCCTATAATTCACCCCTCCACTTT. It codes for CASSQVLSELSSYNSPLHF. V is TRBV4-2 and J is TRBJ1-6; the D is unclear. V dropped 1 base and J dropped 0 bases, with 16 bases sitting between them. CDR3 length: 19 residues. From germline, CDR1 is LGHNA and CDR2 YNFKEQ.